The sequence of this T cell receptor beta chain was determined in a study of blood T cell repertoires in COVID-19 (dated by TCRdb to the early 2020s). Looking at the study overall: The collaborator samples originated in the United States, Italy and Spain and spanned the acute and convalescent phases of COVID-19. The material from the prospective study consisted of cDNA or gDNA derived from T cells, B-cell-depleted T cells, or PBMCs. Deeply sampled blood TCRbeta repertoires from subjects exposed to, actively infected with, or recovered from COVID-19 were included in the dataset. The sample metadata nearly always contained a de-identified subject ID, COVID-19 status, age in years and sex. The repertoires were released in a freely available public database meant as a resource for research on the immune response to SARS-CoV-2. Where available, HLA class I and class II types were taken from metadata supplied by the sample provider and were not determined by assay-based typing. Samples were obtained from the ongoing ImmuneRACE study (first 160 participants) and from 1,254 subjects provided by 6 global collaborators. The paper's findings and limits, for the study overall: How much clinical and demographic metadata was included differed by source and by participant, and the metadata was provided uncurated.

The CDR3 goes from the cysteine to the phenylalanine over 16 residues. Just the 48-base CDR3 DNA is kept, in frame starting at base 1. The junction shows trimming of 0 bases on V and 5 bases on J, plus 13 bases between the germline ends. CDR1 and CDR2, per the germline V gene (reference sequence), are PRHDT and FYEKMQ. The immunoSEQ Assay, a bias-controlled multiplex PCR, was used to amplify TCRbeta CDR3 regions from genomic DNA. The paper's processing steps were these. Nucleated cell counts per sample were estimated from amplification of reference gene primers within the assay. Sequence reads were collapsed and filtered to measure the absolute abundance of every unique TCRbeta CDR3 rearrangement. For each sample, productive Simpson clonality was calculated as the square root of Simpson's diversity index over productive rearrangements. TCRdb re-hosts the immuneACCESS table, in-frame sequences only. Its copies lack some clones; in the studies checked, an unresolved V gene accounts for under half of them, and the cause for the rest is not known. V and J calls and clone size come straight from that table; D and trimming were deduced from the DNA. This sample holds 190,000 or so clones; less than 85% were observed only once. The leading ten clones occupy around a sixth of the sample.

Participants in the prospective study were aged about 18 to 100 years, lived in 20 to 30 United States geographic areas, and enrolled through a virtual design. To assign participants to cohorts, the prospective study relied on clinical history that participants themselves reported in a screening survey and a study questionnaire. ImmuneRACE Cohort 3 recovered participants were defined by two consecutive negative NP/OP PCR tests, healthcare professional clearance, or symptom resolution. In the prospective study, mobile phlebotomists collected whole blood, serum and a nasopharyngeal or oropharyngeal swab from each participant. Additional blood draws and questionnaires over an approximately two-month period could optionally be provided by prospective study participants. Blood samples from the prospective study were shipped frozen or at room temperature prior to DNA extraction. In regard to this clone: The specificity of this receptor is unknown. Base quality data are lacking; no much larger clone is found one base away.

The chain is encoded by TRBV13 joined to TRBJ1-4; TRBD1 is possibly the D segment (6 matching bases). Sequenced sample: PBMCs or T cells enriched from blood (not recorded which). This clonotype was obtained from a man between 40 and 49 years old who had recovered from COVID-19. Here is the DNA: TGTGCCAGCAGCTTAGGAGCGGGGGCCCACAATGAAAAACTGTTTTTT. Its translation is CASSLGAGAHNEKLFF.